The clone carrying this T cell receptor beta chain was counted many times. Its antigen is not known. These data originate in a study of neurological immune-mediated disorders. General observations from the study: Levels of TCR clonal expansion peaked in HTLV-1-associated myelopathy and reached their lowest in multiple sclerosis, under those of healthy controls. No expanded-clone CDR3 amino acid sequence recurred across subjects, suggesting private TCR-beta repertoires. When the repertoires were sorted by phylogenetic grouping, those of 18 of 34 multiple sclerosis patients ended up in one related-CDR3 cluster, a possible signature.

CDR1 SGHDT and CDR2 YYEEEE come from the germline V gene. J gave up 7 bases and V 4 bases, and 10 bases lay outside the gene matches. This CDR3 has 15 amino acids. Every sequencing run produced over 190 million TCR-beta sequences that came from 15-18 subjects. TCRdb itself ran the 5' RACE reads through MiXCR, one entry per CDR3 protein. The sample has more than 50,000 distinct CDR3 sequences, roughly 5.6% seen once. The TCR sequence derives from a woman aged 25 to 39 with multiple sclerosis. The V gene is TRBV5-6, the J gene TRBJ2-1, with 8 bases identical to TRBD1. Sequenced input: PBMCs. The CDR3 protein is CASSDRTGIGNEQFF. Here the CDR3 DNA reads TGTGCCAGCAGCGACCGGACAGGGATTGGTAATGAGCAGTTCTTC.